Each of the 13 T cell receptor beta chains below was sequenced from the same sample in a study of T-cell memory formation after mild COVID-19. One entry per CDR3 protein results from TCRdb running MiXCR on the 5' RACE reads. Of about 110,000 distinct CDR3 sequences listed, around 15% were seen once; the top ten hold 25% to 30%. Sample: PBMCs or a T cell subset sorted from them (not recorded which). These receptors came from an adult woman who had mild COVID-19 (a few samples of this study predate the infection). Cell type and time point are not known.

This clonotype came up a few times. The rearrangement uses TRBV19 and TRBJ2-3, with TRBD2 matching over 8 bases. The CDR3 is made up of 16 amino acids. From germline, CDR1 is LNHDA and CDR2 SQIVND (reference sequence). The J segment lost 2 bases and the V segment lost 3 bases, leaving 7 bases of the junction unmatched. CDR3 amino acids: CASSIGRGLLTDTQYF. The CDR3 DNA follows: TGTGCCAGTAGTATCGGGAGGGGACTTCTCACAGATACGCAGTATTTT.

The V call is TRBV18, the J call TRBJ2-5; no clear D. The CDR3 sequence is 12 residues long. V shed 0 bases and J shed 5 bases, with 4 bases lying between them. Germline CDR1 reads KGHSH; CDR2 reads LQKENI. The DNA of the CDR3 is TGTGCCAGCTCACCACCAGCGGAGACCCAGTACTTC. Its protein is CASSPPAETQYF.

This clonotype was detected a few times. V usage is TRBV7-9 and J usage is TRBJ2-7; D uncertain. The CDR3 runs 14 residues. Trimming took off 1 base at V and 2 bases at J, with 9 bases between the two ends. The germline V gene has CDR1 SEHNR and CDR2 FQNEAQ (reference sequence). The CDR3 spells CASSLGAIPYEQYF. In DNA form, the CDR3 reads TGTGCCAGCAGCTTAGGAGCGATCCCCTACGAGCAGTACTTC.

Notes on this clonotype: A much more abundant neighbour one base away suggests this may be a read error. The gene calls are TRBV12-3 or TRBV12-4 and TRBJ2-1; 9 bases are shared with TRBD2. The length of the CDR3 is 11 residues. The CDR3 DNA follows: TGTGCCAGCACCCCCGCGGGGGGGGGAATCTTC. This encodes CASTPAGGGIF.

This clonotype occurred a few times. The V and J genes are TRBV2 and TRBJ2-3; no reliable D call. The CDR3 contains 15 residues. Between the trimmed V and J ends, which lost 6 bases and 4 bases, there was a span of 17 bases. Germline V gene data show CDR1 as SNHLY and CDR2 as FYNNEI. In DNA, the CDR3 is TGTGCCAGCAGCCCGGGCGGCGCCAACCCAGATACGCAGTATTTT. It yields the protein CASSPGGANPDTQYF.

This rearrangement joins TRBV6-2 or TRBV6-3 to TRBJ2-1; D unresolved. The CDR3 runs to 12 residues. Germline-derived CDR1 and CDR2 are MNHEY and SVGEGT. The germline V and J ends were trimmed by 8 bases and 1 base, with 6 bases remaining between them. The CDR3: CASGVSYNEQFF. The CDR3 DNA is TGTGCCAGCGGGGTGTCCTACAATGAGCAGTTCTTC.

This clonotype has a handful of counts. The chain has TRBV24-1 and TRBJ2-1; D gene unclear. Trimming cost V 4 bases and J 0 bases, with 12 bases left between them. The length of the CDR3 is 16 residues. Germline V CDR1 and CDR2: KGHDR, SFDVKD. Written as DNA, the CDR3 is TGTGCCACCAGTGAGGGTTACCAGAGCTCCTACAATGAGCAGTTCTTC. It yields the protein CATSEGYQSSYNEQFF.

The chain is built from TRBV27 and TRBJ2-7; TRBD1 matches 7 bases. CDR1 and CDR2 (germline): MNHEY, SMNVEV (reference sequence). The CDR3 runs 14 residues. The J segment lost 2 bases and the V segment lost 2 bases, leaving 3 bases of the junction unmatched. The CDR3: CASSLRGTAYEQYF. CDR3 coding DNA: TGTGCCAGCAGTTTAAGGGGGACAGCCTACGAGCAGTACTTC.

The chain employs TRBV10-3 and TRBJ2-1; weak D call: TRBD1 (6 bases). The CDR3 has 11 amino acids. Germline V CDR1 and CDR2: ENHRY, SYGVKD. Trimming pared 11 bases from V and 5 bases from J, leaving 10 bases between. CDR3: CALGQNNEQFF. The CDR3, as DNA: TGTGCCTTAGGACAGAACAATGAGCAGTTCTTC.

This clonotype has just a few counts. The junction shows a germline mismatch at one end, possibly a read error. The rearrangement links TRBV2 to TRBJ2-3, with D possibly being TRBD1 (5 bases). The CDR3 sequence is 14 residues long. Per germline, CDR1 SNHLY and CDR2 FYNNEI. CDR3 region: CASSAGWSTDTQYF. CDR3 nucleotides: TGTGCCAGCAGTGCAGGGTGGAGCACTGATACGCAGTATTTT.

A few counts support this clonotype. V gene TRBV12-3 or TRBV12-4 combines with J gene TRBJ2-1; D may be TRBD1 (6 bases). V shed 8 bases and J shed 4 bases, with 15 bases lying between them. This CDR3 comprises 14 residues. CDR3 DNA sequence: TGTGCCAGCTGTATGGACAGACATTACAATGAGCAGTTCTTC. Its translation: CASCMDRHYNEQFF.

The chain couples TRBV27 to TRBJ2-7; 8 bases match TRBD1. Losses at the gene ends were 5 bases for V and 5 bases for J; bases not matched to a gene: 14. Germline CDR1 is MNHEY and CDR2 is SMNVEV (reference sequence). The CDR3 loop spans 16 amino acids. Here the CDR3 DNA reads TGTGCCAGCAGTGTGACCGGGACAGGCCCCGCAGACGAGCAGTACTTC. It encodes CASSVTGTGPADEQYF.

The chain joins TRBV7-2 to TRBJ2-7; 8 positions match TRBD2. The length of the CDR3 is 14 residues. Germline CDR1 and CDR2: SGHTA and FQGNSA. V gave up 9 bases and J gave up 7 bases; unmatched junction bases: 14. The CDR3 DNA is TGTGCCAGTAATCCGTCGGGGGGGCTAGGAGAGCAGTACTTC. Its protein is CASNPSGGLGEQYF.